These 8 T cell receptor beta chains were all obtained from the same sample, sequenced in a study of T cells in Graves' hyperthyroidism and ophthalmopathy. TCR beta CDR3 region amplification was performed from RNA transcripts. First-round RT-PCR with HTBI primers amplified the TCR CDR3 region. TCRdb re-called the multiplex PCR reads through MiXCR, storing one row per CDR3 protein. The profile shows around 620,000 distinct CDR3 sequences, around 15% of them singletons. Source material: blood. These receptor sequences come from a woman younger than 45 with Graves' hyperthyroidism.

CDR3 residues: CASSSSGGANYGYTF. Here the CDR3 DNA reads TGTGCCAGCAGTTCGTCCGGGGGGGCAAACTATGGCTACACCTTC. The gene calls are TRBV27 and TRBJ1-2, with D perhaps matching TRBD1 (6 bases). This CDR3 region has 15 residues. The V gene's germline CDR1 is MNHEY and CDR2 SMNVEV (reference sequence). Trimming shortened V by 4 bases and J by 2 bases, and 14 bases separated the two germline ends.

The chain links TRBV15 to TRBJ2-2; 11 bases map to TRBD2. V lost 1 base, J lost 3 bases, and 13 bases stayed unmatched. Per the germline V gene, CDR1 is LNHNV and CDR2 is YYDKDF (reference sequence). This CDR3 spans 20 amino acids. Here the CDR3 reads CATSRGPTSGGGLDTGELFF. Here the CDR3 DNA reads TGTGCCACCAGCAGAGGCCCCACTAGCGGGGGAGGTTTGGACACCGGGGAGCTGTTTTTT. Supplemented by reference TRBV15 and TRBJ2-2, the full variable domain reads DAMVIQNPRYQVTQFGKPVTLSCSQTLNHNVMYWYQQKSSQAPKLLFHYYDKDFNNEADTPDNFQSRRPNTSFCFLDIRSPGLGDTAMYLCATSRGPTSGGGLDTGELFFGEGSRLTVL.

The chain carries TRBV27 and TRBJ1-1, with a tentative D call TRBD1 (5 bases). V gave up 4 bases and J gave up 8 bases, with 17 bases separating them. The CDR3 sequence is 14 residues long. CDR1 and CDR2 from the germline V gene are MNHEY and SMNVEV (reference sequence). The CDR3 nucleotides are TGTGCCAGCAGTTCGGGACTACCCAACGAGGAAGCTTTCTTT. This translates into CASSSGLPNEEAFF.

At least ten counts were recorded for this clonotype. CDR3 in DNA: TGTGCCAGCAGCTTAGAGATAGCGGGAGGGGAGCAGTTCTTC. It encodes CASSLEIAGGEQFF. V gene TRBV11-2 combines with J gene TRBJ2-1; 11 bases agree with TRBD2. Losses at the gene ends were 0 bases for V and 10 bases for J; bases not matched to a gene: 2. The V gene's germline CDR1 is SGHAT and CDR2 FQNNGV. The CDR3 has 14 residues.

This clonotype was recorded many times. The J gene is TRBJ1-1, the V gene TRBV11-1; D call uncertain. The V gene lost 4 bases and the J gene lost 0 bases, with 9 bases spanning the gap. This CDR3 has 14 amino acids. Germline values: CDR1 SGHAT, CDR2 FQDESV (reference sequence). The CDR3 DNA reads TGTGCCAGCAGCTCGAAGTCTATGAACACTGAAGCTTTCTTT. Protein product: CASSSKSMNTEAFF.

This clonotype has a handful of counts. The gene calls are TRBV12-3 or TRBV12-4 and TRBJ1-5; D is ambiguous. The CDR3 consists of 15 residues. V lost 3 bases and J 2 bases, leaving 11 bases between the germline ends. DNA for the CDR3: TGTGCCAGCAGTTTGTCGGGAAAGGGCAATCAGCCCCAGCATTTT. Translated: CASSLSGKGNQPQHF.

This clonotype was counted between two and nine times. The DNA for the CDR3 is TGCGCCAGCAGTGATGAACAGGGAATTTCCTACGAGCAGTACTTC. Its translation is CASSDEQGISYEQYF. The V gene is TRBV10-2, the J gene TRBJ2-7; the D gene is possibly TRBD1 (6 bases). V lost 3 bases to trimming and J lost 1 base, with 13 bases between them. The germline V gene encodes CDR1 WSHSY and CDR2 SAAADI. This CDR3 has 15 residues.

The V and J genes are TRBV6-1 and TRBJ2-2; 14 positions match TRBD2. CDR1 and CDR2 (germline): MNHNS, SASEGT. J lost 4 bases, V lost 10 bases, and 11 bases had no gene match. This CDR3 region has 17 residues. The CDR3 region has the DNA TGTGCCACCGCGGGACTAGCGGGGGTCCGAGGCACCGGGGAGCTGTTTTTT. This codes for CATAGLAGVRGTGELFF.